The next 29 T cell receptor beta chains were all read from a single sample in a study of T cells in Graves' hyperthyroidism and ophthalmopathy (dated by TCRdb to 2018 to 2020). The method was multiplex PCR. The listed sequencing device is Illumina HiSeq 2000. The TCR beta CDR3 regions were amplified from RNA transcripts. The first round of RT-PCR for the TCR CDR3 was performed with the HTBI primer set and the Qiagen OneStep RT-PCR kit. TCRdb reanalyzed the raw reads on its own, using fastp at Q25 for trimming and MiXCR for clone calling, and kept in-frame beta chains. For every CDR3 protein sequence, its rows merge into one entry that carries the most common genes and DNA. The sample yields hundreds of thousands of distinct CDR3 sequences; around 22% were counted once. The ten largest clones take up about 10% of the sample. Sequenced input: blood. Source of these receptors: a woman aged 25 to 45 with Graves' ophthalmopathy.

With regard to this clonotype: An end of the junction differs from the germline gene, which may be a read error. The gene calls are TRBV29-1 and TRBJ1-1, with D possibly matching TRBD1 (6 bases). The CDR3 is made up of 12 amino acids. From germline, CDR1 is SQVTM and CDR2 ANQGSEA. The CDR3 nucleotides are TGCAGCTTTGGACAGATGAACACTGTAGCTTTCTTT. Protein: CSFGQMNTVAFF.

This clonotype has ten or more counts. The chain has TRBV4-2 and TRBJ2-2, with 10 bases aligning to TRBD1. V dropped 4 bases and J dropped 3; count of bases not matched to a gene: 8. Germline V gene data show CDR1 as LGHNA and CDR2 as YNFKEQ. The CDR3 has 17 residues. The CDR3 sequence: CASSRPPGTGDTGELFF. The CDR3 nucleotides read TGTGCCAGCAGCCGACCGCCTGGGACAGGGGACACCGGGGAGCTGTTTTTT.

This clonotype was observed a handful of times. This CDR3 is CASSPWSGSDTEAFF. The CDR3 coding sequence is TGTGCCAGCAGCCCCTGGTCAGGTTCTGACACTGAAGCTTTCTTT. This chain uses TRBV3-1 with TRBJ1-1, with D unresolved. The V end lost 4 bases, the J end lost 3 bases, and 15 bases lay between the germline ends. The CDR3 sequence is 15 residues long. The germline CDR1 and CDR2 sequences are LGHDT and YNNKEL (reference sequence).

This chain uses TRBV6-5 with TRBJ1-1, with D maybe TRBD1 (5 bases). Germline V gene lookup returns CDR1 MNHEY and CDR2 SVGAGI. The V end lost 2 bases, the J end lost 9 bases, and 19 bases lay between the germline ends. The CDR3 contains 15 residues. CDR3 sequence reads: CASSYQSPGRTKAFF. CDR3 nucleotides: TGTGCCAGCAGTTACCAGTCCCCAGGGAGAACTAAAGCTTTCTTT.

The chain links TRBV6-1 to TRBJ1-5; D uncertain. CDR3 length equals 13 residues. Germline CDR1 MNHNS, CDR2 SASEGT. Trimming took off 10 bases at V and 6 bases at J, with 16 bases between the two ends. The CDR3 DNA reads TGTGCCAACTCACCCTTCCCGGGTCAGCCCCAGCATTTT. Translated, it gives CANSPFPGQPQHF.

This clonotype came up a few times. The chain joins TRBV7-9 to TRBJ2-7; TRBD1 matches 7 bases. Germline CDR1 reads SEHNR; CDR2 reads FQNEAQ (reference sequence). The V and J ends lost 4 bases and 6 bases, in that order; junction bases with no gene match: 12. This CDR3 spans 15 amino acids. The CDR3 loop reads CASSSDRVINSEQYF. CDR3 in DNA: TGTGCCAGCAGCTCAGACAGGGTAATCAACTCCGAGCAGTACTTC.

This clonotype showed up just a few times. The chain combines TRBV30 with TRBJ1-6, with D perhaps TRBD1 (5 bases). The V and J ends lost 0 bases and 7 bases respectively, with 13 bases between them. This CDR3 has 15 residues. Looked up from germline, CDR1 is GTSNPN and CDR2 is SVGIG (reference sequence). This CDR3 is CAWSVARVGNSPLHF. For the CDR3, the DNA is TGTGCCTGGAGTGTAGCCAGGGTTGGGAATTCACCCCTCCACTTT.

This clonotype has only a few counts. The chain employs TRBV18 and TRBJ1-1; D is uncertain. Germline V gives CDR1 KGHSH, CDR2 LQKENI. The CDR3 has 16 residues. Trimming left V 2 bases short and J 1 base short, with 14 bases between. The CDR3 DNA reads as TGTGCCAGCTCACCAGGCTTAGGTTGGGGGAACACTGAAGCTTTCTTT. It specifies CASSPGLGWGNTEAFF.

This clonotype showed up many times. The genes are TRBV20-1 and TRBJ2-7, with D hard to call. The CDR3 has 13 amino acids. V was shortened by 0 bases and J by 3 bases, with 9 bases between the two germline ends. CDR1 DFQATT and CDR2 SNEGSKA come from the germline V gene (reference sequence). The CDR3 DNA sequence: TGCAGTGCTAGAGATCCCTCATTCTACGAGCAGTACTTC. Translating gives CSARDPSFYEQYF.

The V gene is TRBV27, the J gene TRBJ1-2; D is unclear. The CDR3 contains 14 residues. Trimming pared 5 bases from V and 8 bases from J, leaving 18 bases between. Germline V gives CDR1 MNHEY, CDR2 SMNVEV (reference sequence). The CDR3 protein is CASSPAPETEGYTF. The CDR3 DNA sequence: TGTGCCAGCAGTCCGGCCCCCGAGACCGAGGGCTACACCTTC.

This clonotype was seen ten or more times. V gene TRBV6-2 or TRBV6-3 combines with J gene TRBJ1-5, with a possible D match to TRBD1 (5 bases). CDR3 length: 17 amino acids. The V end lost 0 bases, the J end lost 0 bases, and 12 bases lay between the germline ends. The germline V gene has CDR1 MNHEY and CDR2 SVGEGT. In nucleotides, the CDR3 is TGTGCCAGCAGTTACTCGGTACAGGACATTAGCAATCAGCCCCAGCATTTT. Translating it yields CASSYSVQDISNQPQHF.

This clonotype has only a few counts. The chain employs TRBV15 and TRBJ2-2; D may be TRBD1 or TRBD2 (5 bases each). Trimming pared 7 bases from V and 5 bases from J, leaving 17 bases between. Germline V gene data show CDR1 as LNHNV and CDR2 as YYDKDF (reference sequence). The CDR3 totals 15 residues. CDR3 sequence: CATMGRSVGTGELFF. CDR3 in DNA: TGTGCCACCATGGGACGTTCAGTGGGAACCGGGGAGCTGTTTTTT.

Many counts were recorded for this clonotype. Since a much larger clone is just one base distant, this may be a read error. In DNA, the CDR3 is TGTGCCAGCAGTCAGCCCTACGAGCAGTACTTC. Translation: CASSQPYEQYF. The V gene is TRBV12-3 or TRBV12-4, the J gene TRBJ2-7; no clear D. With 5 bases removed from V and 2 bases from J, the gap between germline ends came to 4 bases. This CDR3 contains 11 residues.

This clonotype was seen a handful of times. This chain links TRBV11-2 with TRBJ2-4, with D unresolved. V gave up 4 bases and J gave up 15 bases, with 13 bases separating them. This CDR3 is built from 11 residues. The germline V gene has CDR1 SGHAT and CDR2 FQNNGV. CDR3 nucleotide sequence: TGTGCCAGCAGCTCGGCCCTGGAGAGGTACTTC. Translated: CASSSALERYF. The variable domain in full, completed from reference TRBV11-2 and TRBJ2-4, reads EAGVAQSPRYKIIEKRQSVAFWCNPISGHATLYWYQQILGQGPKLLIQFQNNGVVDDSQLPKDRFSAERLKGVDSTLKIQPAKLEDSAVYLCASSSALERYFGAGTRLSVL.

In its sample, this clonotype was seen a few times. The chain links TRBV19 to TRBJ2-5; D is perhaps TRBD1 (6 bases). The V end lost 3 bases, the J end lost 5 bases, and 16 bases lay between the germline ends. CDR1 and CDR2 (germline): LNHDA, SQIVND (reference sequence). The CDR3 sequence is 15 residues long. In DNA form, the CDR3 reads TGTGCCAGTAGTATGGCGACAGGTCCCGGCGAGACCCAGTACTTC. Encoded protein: CASSMATGPGETQYF.

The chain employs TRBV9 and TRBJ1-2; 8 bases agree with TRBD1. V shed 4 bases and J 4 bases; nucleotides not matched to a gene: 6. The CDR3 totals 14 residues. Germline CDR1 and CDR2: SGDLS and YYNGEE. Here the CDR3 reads CASSPSDRVYGYTF. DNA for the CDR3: TGTGCCAGCAGCCCCTCGGACAGGGTCTATGGCTACACCTTC. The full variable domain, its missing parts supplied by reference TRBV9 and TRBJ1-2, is DSGVTQTPKHLITATGQRVTLRCSPRSGDLSVYWYQQSLDQGLQFLIQYYNGEERAKGNILERFSAQQFPDLHSELNLSSLELGDSALYFCASSPSDRVYGYTFGSGTRLTVV.

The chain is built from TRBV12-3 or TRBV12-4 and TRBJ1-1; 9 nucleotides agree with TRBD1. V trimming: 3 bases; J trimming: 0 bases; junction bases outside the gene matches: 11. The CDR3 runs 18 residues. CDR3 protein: CASSFLPGQGRMNTEAFF. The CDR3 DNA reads TGTGCCAGCAGTTTTCTCCCCGGACAGGGGCGGATGAACACTGAAGCTTTCTTT.

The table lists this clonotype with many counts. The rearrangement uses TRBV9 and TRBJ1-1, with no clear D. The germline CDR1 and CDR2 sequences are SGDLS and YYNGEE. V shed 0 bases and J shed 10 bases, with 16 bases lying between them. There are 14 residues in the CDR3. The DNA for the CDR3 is TGTGCCAGCAGCGTAGGTTTGGGTGGCTCCAGAGCTTTCTTT. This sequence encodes CASSVGLGGSRAFF.

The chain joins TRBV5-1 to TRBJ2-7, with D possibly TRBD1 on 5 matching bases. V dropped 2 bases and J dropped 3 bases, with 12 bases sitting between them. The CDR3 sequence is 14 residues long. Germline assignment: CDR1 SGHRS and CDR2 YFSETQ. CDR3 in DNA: TGCGCCAGCAGCTTATCGGGCAGGGACTACGAGCAGTACTTC. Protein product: CASSLSGRDYEQYF.

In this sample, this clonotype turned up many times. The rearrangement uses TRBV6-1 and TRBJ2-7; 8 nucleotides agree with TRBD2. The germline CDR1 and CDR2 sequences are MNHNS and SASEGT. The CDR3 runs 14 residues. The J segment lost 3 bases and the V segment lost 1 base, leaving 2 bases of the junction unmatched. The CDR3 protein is CASSEGGGYYEQYF. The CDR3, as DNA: TGTGCCAGCAGTGAAGGCGGGGGGTACTACGAGCAGTACTTC.

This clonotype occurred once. The CDR3 bases are TGTGCCAGCAGCTTAGATCTTAGGGGCTACGAGCAGTACTTC. Its translation is CASSLDLRGYEQYF. The gene calls are TRBV11-2 and TRBJ2-7; tentatively, D is TRBD1 (5 bases). CDR1 is SGHAT, CDR2 FQNNGV, per germline. The length of the CDR3 is 14 residues. The ends were cut back, 0 bases at V and 3 bases at J, with 9 bases in the middle. The whole variable domain, filled in from reference TRBV11-2 and TRBJ2-7, reads EAGVAQSPRYKIIEKRQSVAFWCNPISGHATLYWYQQILGQGPKLLIQFQNNGVVDDSQLPKDRFSAERLKGVDSTLKIQPAKLEDSAVYLCASSLDLRGYEQYFGPGTRLTVT.

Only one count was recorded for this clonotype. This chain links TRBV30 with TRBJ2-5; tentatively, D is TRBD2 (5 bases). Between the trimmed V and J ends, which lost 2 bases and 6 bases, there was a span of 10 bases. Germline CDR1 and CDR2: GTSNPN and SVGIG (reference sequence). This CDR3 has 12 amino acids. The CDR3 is CAWSRGSKTQYF. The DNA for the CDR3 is TGTGCCTGGAGTCGAGGGAGCAAGACCCAGTACTTC.

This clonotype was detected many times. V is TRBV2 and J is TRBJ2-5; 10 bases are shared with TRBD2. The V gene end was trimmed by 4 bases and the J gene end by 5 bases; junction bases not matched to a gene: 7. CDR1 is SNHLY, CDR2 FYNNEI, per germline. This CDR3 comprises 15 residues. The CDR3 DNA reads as TGTGCCAGCAGTGGAACTAGCGGGGAGGCGGAGACCCAGTACTTC. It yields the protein CASSGTSGEAETQYF.

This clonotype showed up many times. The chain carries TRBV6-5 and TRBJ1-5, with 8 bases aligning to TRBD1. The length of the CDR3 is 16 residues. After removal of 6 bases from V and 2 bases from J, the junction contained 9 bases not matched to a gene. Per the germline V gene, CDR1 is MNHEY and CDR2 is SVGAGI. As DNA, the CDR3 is TGTGCCAGCAGCCCTTCCCAGGGGGCAGGCAATCAGCCCCAGCATTTT. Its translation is CASSPSQGAGNQPQHF.

The DNA of the CDR3 is TGTGCCTGGAGTCTATCAATTGGGGAGCAGTACTTC. Its protein product is CAWSLSIGEQYF. The chain combines TRBV30 with TRBJ2-7; no clear D gene. The CDR3 runs to 12 residues. Trimming shortened V by 2 bases and J by 7 bases, and 12 bases separated the two germline ends. The V gene's germline CDR1 is GTSNPN and CDR2 SVGIG (reference sequence). Full variable domain (missing parts from reference TRBV30 and TRBJ2-7): SQTIHQWPATLVQPVGSPLSLECTVEGTSNPNLYWYRQAAGRGLQLLFYSVGIGQISSEVPQNLSASRPQDRQFILSSKKLLLSDSGFYLCAWSLSIGEQYFGPGTRLTVT.

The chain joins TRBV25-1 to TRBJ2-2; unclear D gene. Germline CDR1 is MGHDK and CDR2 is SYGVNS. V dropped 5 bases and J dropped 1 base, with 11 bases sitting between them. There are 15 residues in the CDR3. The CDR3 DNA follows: TGTGCCAGCAGTTCCCTAGGGCTGAACACCGGGGAGCTGTTTTTT. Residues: CASSSLGLNTGELFF.

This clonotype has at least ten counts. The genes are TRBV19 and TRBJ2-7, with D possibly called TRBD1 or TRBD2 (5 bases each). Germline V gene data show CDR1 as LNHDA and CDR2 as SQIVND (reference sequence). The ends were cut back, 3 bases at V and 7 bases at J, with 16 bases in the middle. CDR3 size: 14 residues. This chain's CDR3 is CASSIVEGFEEQYF. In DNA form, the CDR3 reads TGTGCCAGTAGTATCGTTGAGGGGTTTGAAGAGCAGTACTTC.

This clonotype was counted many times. The CDR3 nucleotides read TGCAGTGCATTCGACGGGTCTGGGCCCCAGCATTTT. Translating it yields CSAFDGSGPQHF. The chain carries TRBV20-1 and TRBJ1-5, with unresolved D. The V gene's germline CDR1 is DFQATT and CDR2 SNEGSKA (reference sequence). CDR3 size: 12 residues. V shed 6 bases and J shed 9 bases, with 15 bases lying between them.

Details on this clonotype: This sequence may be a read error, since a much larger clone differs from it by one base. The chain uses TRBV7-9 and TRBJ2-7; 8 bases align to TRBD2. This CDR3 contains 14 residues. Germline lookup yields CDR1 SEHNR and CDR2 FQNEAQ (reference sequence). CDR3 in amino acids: CATERSGSSYEQCF. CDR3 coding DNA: TGTGCCACGGAGAGGAGCGGGAGCTCCTACGAGCAGTGCTTC.